This is a list of T cell receptor beta chains from one sample in a study of T cells expressing NK-cell markers. Using the 5' RACE reads, TCRdb records one entry per CDR3 protein without DNA. The sample's table shows approximately 550,000 distinct CDR3 sequences. Source material: blood T cells: a sorted CD56 or NKG2C T cell subset, CD4+ or CD8+ T cells, or bulk PBMC T cells (not recorded which). These receptors all come from a man aged 18 to 30 in good health. CDR3s include the opening cysteine and the closing phenylalanine or tryptophan. A clone size is listed for some rows: how often the clone was seen (once, few, many), or a class if it is expanded.

CDR3: CSVSRGGMSYEQYF; V: TRBV29-1; J: TRBJ2-7; size: NA
CDR3: CASSKGVGSNEQFF; V: TRBV21-1; J: TRBJ2-1; size: NA
CDR3: CASSSLDGYTF; V: TRBV27; J: TRBJ1-2; size: NA
CDR3: CASSPLGGVPPYEQYF; V: TRBV7-3; J: TRBJ2-7; size: NA
CDR3: CASSYSKLIEQFF; V: TRBV6-2/TRBV6-3; J: TRBJ2-1; size: NA
CDR3: CASSFGTVNQPQHF; V: TRBV7-9; J: TRBJ1-5; size: NA
CDR3: CAAVDSGANVLTF; V: TRBV6-1; J: TRBJ2-6; size: NA
CDR3: CASSQQAGGSNEQFF; V: TRBV9; J: TRBJ2-1; size: NA
CDR3: CSRLGGGDIQYF; V: TRBV20-1; J: TRBJ2-4; size: NA
CDR3: CASSLVSDTGANVLTF; V: TRBV7-2; J: TRBJ2-6; size: NA
CDR3: CASSYSRLGNTIYF; V: TRBV6-5; J: TRBJ1-3; size: NA
CDR3: CATSDPSGANEQFF; V: TRBV24-1; J: TRBJ2-1; size: NA
CDR3: CASSLRGWAGVRNEQFF; V: TRBV12-3/TRBV12-4; J: TRBJ2-1; size: NA
CDR3: CASSQDIGREGNNEQFF; V: TRBV4-3; J: TRBJ2-1; size: NA
CDR3: CASSQEGDWRGSGISYEQYF; V: TRBV4-3; J: TRBJ2-7; size: NA
CDR3: CASSGTAYNEQFF; V: TRBV9; J: TRBJ2-1; size: NA
CDR3: CASSFAGLAEQFF; V: TRBV5-6; J: TRBJ2-1; size: NA
CDR3: CASSLLAGGPDGETQYF; V: TRBV5-1; J: TRBJ2-5; size: NA
CDR3: CASSFLGTSGGETQYF; V: TRBV5-5; J: TRBJ2-5; size: NA
CDR3: CASNEGFYEQYF; V: TRBV7-9; J: TRBJ2-7; size: NA
CDR3: CASSVWGRAGDEQFF; V: TRBV9; J: TRBJ2-1; size: NA
CDR3: CASSQDSLAGGNNEQFF; V: TRBV3-1; J: TRBJ2-1; size: NA
CDR3: CASSELPGGGSSYNEQFF; V: TRBV10-1; J: TRBJ2-1; size: NA
CDR3: CSVVGQYYEQYF; V: TRBV29-1; J: TRBJ2-7; size: NA
CDR3: CASSSPRAGVLSDTQYF; V: TRBV5-1; J: TRBJ2-3; size: NA
CDR3: CASSSSRGRGPDTEAFF; V: TRBV5-1; J: TRBJ1-1; size: NA
CDR3: CSASEGTPRDIQYF; V: TRBV20-1; J: TRBJ2-4; size: NA
CDR3: CATQTGGKETQYF; V: TRBV10-3; J: TRBJ2-5; size: NA
CDR3: CATSRVVRGLNTEAFF; V: TRBV15; J: TRBJ1-1; size: NA
CDR3: CASSFSGTMRGDAFF; V: TRBV27; J: TRBJ1-1; size: NA
CDR3: CASRGSRGYNEQFF; V: TRBV27; J: TRBJ2-1; size: NA
CDR3: CASGAGTTNEQFF; V: TRBV7-6; J: TRBJ2-1; size: medium-sized
CDR3: CASSRREAGHNEQFF; V: TRBV12-3/TRBV12-4; J: TRBJ2-1; size: NA
CDR3: CASSLVPGGLSGANVLTF; V: TRBV12-3/TRBV12-4; J: TRBJ2-6; size: NA
CDR3: CATSLDSAINEQFF; V: TRBV24-1; J: TRBJ2-1; size: NA
CDR3: CASSRDGQSQETQYF; V: TRBV12-3/TRBV12-4; J: TRBJ2-5; size: NA
CDR3: CASGALGTQSYEQYF; V: TRBV28; J: TRBJ2-7; size: NA